This T cell receptor beta chain was sequenced during a study of blood T cells in healthy people across ages. Study-level background: Capture via template switching afforded approximately one barcoded beta molecule per two T cells.

Samples each yielded at least 5.5 micrograms of total RNA. Concerning this clonotype: Antigen unknown.

The ends were cut back, 6 bases at V and 1 base at J, with 15 bases in the middle. CDR1 is SNHLY, CDR2 FYNNEI, per germline. This CDR3 comprises 15 residues. The study's findings and limits: Roughly linearly, TCR beta diversity per million T cells fell as age increased. Aged donors had fewer naive CD4+ cells and lower diversity than long-lived donors.

Then a second PCR, running about 6 to 12 cycles, was carried out with a sample-barcoded 5' primer and a J-beta primer mix. TCRdb analysed the 5' RACE reads with MiXCR anew, one entry per CDR3 protein. Here the sample spans about 1.5 million distinct CDR3 sequences, 35% to 45% being singletons. The sequencing input was blood. J is TRBJ1-1 and V is TRBV2, with TRBD1 as a possible D gene (6 bases). The receptor's source is a woman aged 18-29 years in good health. The CDR3 loop reads CASRIGQFKNTEAFF. CDR3 coding DNA: TGTGCCAGCAGGATAGGACAGTTTAAGAACACTGAAGCTTTCTTT. Complete variable domain (other parts from reference TRBV2 and TRBJ1-1): EPEVTQTPSHQVTQMGQEVILRCVPISNHLYFYWYRQILGQKVEFLVSFYNNEISEKSEIFDDQFSVERPDGSNFTLKIRSTKLEDSAMYFCASRIGQFKNTEAFFGQGTRLTVV.